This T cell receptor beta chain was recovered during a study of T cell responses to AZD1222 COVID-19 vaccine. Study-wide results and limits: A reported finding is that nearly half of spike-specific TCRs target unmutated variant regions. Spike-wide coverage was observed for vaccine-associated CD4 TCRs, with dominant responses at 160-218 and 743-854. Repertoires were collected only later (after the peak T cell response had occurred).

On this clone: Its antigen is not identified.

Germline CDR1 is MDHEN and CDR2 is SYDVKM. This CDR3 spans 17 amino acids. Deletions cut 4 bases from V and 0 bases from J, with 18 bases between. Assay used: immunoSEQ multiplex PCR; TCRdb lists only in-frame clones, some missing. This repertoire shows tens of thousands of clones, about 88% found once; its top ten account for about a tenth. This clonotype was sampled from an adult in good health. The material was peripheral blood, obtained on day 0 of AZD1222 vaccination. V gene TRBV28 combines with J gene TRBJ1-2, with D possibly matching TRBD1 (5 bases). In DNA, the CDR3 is TGTGCCAGCAGTTCCACCCTCTATCAGGGAGCTAACTATGGCTACACCTTC. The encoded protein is CASSSTLYQGANYGYTF.